The 13 T cell receptor beta chains presented below share a single source sample, sequenced in a study of T cell responses to AZD1222 COVID-19 vaccine. Libraries were prepared by immunoSEQ multiplex PCR; TCRdb keeps only in-frame clonotypes and omits some of them. The data show about 200,000 clones, more than 85% seen once. The specimen comprised peripheral blood, sampled 28 days after the second AZD1222 dose. The origin of the receptors is an adult who received the AZD1222 COVID-19 vaccine.

The chain employs TRBV5-4 and TRBJ2-7, with D possibly being TRBD1 (5 bases). CDR3 size: 14 residues. Trimming removed 3 bases at V and 0 bases at J, with 10 bases between. Germline V lookup: CDR1 SGHNT, CDR2 YYREEE (reference sequence). The CDR3 DNA sequence: TGTGCCAGCAGCTGGAACAGGTTCTCCTACGAGCAGTACTTC. It translates to CASSWNRFSYEQYF.

The chain recombines TRBV4-3 with TRBJ1-6, with D perhaps TRBD1 (5 bases). Trimming stripped 0 bases from V and 11 bases from J, with 11 bases between. CDR1 and CDR2 (germline): LGHNA, YSLEER. The CDR3 runs to 14 residues. The CDR3 is CASSQDGGTAPLHF. CDR3 nucleotides: TGCGCCAGCAGCCAAGATGGGGGAACCGCACCCCTCCACTTT.

The chain has TRBV28 and TRBJ2-3; 9 nucleotides line up with TRBD2. The CDR3 is 17 residues long. Losses at the gene ends were 2 bases for V and 6 bases for J; bases not matched to a gene: 12. The germline gives CDR1 MDHEN, CDR2 SYDVKM. The CDR3 DNA follows: TGTGCCAGCAGTTTAAAAATAGCGGGAGAAGGAGACGATACGCAGTATTTT. It yields the protein CASSLKIAGEGDDTQYF.

The CDR3 here is CASSTGTGSIYEQYF. CDR3 in DNA: TGTGCCAGCAGTACCGGGACAGGGTCTATCTACGAGCAGTACTTC. This chain connects TRBV2 to TRBJ2-7, with 9 bases fitting TRBD1. The CDR3 length is 15 residues. CDR1 SNHLY and CDR2 FYNNEI come from the germline V gene. The V gene end was trimmed by 5 bases and the J gene end by 3 bases; junction bases not matched to a gene: 8.

The chain couples TRBV7-9 to TRBJ2-5; TRBD2 aligns across 7 bases. The CDR3 runs 16 residues. Trimming took 1 base from V and 0 from J; bases not matched to a gene: 5. CDR1 SEHNR and CDR2 FQNEAQ come from the germline V gene (reference sequence). CDR3 bases: TGTGCCAGCAGCTTAGGAGTAGCGGGCCACCAAGAGACCCAGTACTTC. Its translation is CASSLGVAGHQETQYF.

V gene TRBV3-1 (or the pseudogene TRBV3-2) combines with J gene TRBJ1-2; D uncertain. The CDR3 length is 11 residues. Germline CDR1 and CDR2: LGHDT and YNNKEL (reference sequence). Trimming left V 1 base short and J 7 bases short, with 4 bases between. CDR3 amino acids: CASSQVGGYTF. The DNA for the CDR3 is TGTGCCAGCAGCCAAGTAGGTGGCTACACCTTC.

The chain employs TRBV21-1 and TRBJ2-5. TRBV21-1 corresponds to a pseudogene. This CDR3 comprises 15 residues. CDR3 amino acids: CASRTLGRGQETQYF. The CDR3 DNA reads as TGTGCCAGCCGAACTCTGGGACGGGGCCAAGAGACCCAGTACTTC.

This clone has more than one count but fewer than ten. In DNA, the CDR3 is TGCGCCAGCAGCTGGGACAGAAACTACGAGCAGTACTTC. This gives the protein CASSWDRNYEQYF. The chain has TRBV5-1 and TRBJ2-7; 7 nucleotides match TRBD1. This CDR3 has 13 amino acids. The V segment lost 3 bases and the J segment 3 bases; nucleotides outside the gene matches: 3. Germline CDR1 and CDR2: SGHRS and YFSETQ.

In this sample, this clone turned up a few times. The CDR3 protein is CASSLESGANTEAFF. In nucleotides, the CDR3 is TGTGCCAGCAGCTTAGAATCAGGGGCGAACACTGAAGCTTTCTTT. J is TRBJ1-1 and V is TRBV7-3; tentatively, D is TRBD1 (6 bases). Between the trimmed V and J ends, which lost 2 bases and 1 base, there was a span of 11 bases. The germline gives CDR1 SGHTA, CDR2 FQGTGA. The CDR3 covers 15 residues.

The V call is TRBV5-6, the J call TRBJ1-2, with a tentative D call TRBD1 (6 bases). The CDR3 is made up of 17 amino acids. V gave up 4 bases and J gave up 2 bases, with 21 bases separating them. From germline, CDR1 is SGHDT and CDR2 YYEEEE. CDR3 loop: CASSTGQIATRNYGYTF. CDR3 in DNA: TGTGCCAGCAGCACCGGACAGATAGCCACCCGGAACTATGGCTACACCTTC.

The chain recombines TRBV5-1 with TRBJ1-6; 9 bases are a match to TRBD1. Looked up from germline, CDR1 is SGHRS and CDR2 is YFSETQ. This CDR3 region has 15 residues. The ends lost 1 base at V and 8 bases at J; junction bases unmatched: 4. The CDR3 DNA reads TGCGCCAGCAGCTTGCCTGGACAGGGGTATTCACCCCTCCACTTT. Translated, it gives CASSLPGQGYSPLHF.

The chain uses TRBV9 and TRBJ1-1; D remains ambiguous. The V gene lost 0 bases and the J gene lost 3 bases, with 6 bases spanning the gap. The V gene's germline CDR1 is SGDLS and CDR2 YYNGEE. The CDR3 extends over 13 amino acids. Here the CDR3 reads CASSVEVHTEAFF. CDR3 in DNA: TGTGCCAGCAGCGTAGAAGTGCACACTGAAGCTTTCTTT.

This clone came up once. The chain employs TRBV19 and TRBJ1-2, with 11 nucleotides matching TRBD1. CDR1 and CDR2 from the germline V gene are LNHDA and SQIVND (reference sequence). V dropped 7 bases and J dropped 6; count of bases not matched to a gene: 10. This CDR3 spans 15 amino acids. CDR3 in DNA: TGTGCCAGTAACCCGACGGGACAGGGGGACCATGGCTACACCTTC. It specifies CASNPTGQGDHGYTF.